The sample holds a few counts of the clone carrying this T cell receptor (beta chain). What it binds is not known. Trimming took 1 base from V and 2 from J, leaving 6 bases between them. The CDR3 has 13 amino acids. Germline V gene sequence: CDR1 SGHVT, CDR2 SQSDAQ. The sample comes from a study of T cell repertoires in cytomegalovirus infection. On the study more broadly: CMV infection and matching HLA type were both indicated by public TCR beta signatures. General study results and limits: Carriers of CMV plus the relevant HLA were identified by cumulative public TCR beta family frequency. Ex vivo responses were dominated by HLA-C-restricted CMV-specific TCR beta clonotypes.

One entry per CDR3 protein, called by TCRdb with MiXCR from the reads. The sample lists 300,000 to 400,000 distinct CDR3 sequences, 15% to 20% occurring once. The material sequenced was PBMCs. This chain connects TRBV7-4 to TRBJ2-7; D remains unclear. The source is a human donor in good health (CMV status not recorded). Some clones in this sample may be carry-over from other donors' samples. The CDR3 reads CASSLDEPYEQYF. CDR3 in DNA: TGTGCCAGCAGCTTAGATGAGCCCTACGAGCAGTACTTC.